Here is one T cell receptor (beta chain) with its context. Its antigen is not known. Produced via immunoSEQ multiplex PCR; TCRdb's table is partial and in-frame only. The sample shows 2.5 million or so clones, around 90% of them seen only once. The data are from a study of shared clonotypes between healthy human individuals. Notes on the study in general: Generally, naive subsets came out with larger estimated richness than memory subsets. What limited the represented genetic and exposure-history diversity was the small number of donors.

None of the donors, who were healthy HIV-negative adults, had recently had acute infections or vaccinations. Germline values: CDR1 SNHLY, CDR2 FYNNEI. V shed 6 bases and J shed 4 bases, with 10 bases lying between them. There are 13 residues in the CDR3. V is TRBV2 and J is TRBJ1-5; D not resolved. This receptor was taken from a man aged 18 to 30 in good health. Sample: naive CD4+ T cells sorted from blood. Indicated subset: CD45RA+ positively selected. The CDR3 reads CASSSTENQPQHF. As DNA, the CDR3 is TGTGCCAGCAGCTCCACAGAAAATCAGCCCCAGCATTTT.